This T cell receptor beta chain was sequenced in a study of blood T cell repertoires in COVID-19 (dated by TCRdb to the early 2020s). A note on the overall study: The collaborator samples originated in the United States, Italy and Spain and spanned the acute and convalescent phases of COVID-19. The material from the prospective study consisted of cDNA or gDNA derived from T cells, B-cell-depleted T cells, or PBMCs. Samples came from the ongoing ImmuneRACE study (first 160 participants) plus 1,254 subjects from 6 global collaborators. Sample metadata almost always included a de-identified subject ID, COVID-19 status, age in years and sex. Where available, HLA class I and class II types were obtained from metadata supplied by the sample provider rather than from assay-based typing. Subjects who had been exposed to COVID-19, were actively infected with it, or had recovered from it provided the deeply sampled blood TCRbeta repertoires that made up the dataset. The repertoires were released in a freely available public database intended as a resource for research on the immune response to SARS-CoV-2.

The full study reports these points: Clinical and demographic metadata were provided uncurated, with the amount varying by source and participant.

A second Seattle source provided samples from volunteer blood donors who had recovered from COVID-19. The collaborating institutions used their own protocols to collect whole blood in K2EDTA tubes. For TCRbeta analysis, collaborators shipped samples in one of three forms: frozen whole blood, isolated PBMCs, or DNA extracted from either of those sample types. This clone was counted a single time. Its antigen has not been determined. Per-base qualities were not stored, and no clone one base away is much larger. The CDR3, from cysteine to phenylalanine, totals 14 residues. Only the CDR3 part of the read is kept: 42 bases, read in frame from the first base. CDR1 is given as MNHEY and CDR2 as SMNVEV, both from the germline V gene (reference sequence). V loses 2 bases, J loses 3 bases, and the germline ends lie 8 bases apart. TCRbeta CDR3 regions were amplified from genomic DNA by means of the immunoSEQ Assay, a bias-controlled multiplex PCR. Turning to the authors' computational methods: The number of nucleated cells in each sample was estimated by amplification of reference gene primers within the assay. To quantify the absolute abundance of each unique TCRbeta CDR3 rearrangement, sequence reads were collapsed and filtered. For each sample, productive Simpson clonality was calculated as the square root of Simpson's diversity index across productive rearrangements. TCRdb obtained this table from immuneACCESS and retained in-frame rearrangements with V and J assigned. These tables miss some clones; where compared with another copy, unresolved V genes account for less than half of the shortfall, and the remainder is unexplained. For V, J and clone size, that table is used; D and trimming come from the DNA. The sample yields around 200,000 clones; more than 75% were counted once. Of the sample, roughly 0.85% falls within the top ten clones.

Recombination connected TRBV27 to TRBJ1-5; no D segment can be confidently identified. The sample taken for sequencing was peripheral blood. The source of this sequence is a woman in her late teens or twenties who had recovered from COVID-19. The nucleotide sequence reads as follows: TGTGCCAGCAGTTTAAATCGTAACAATCAGCCCCAGCATTTT. It codes for CASSLNRNNQPQHF.